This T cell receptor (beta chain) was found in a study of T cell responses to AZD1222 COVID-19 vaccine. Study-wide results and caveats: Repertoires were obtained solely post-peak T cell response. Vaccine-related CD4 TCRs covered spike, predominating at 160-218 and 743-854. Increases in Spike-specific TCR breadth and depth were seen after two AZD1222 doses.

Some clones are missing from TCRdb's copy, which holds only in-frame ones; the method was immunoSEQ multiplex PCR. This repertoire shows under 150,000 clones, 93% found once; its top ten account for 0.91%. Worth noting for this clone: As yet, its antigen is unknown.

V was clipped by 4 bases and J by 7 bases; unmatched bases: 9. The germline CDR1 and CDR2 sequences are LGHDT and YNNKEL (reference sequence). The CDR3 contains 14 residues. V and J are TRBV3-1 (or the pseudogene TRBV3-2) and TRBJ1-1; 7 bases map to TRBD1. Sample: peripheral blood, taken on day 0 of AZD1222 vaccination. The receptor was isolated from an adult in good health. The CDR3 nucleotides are TGTGCCAGCAGCCTTAGGGGGCGCTTAGGTGAAGCTTTCTTT. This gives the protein CASSLRGRLGEAFF.